This T cell receptor beta chain stems from a study of cytomegalovirus exposure and HLA in healthy donors. Findings and caveats of the study: The likely explanation for a cluster of highly shared sequence variants was sequencing artifact. TCR sequences were mostly rare, though some public TCRs occurred in many donors.

The CDR3 extends over 16 amino acids. Germline V gene data show CDR1 as LNHDA and CDR2 as SQIVND (reference sequence). The ends were cut back, 5 bases at V and 1 base at J, with 16 bases in the middle. This clone was seen only once. Its antigen remains unidentified. PCR involved 60 Vbeta and 13 Jbeta primers. Per the original data handling: Counted up in a later analysis, unique TCR beta chains came to about 83 million, with some 9.9 million shared. The protocol was immunoSEQ multiplex PCR, while the TCRdb copy is restricted to in-frame clones and leaves out a portion. That table furnishes V, J and clone size, whereas the DNA furnished D and trimming. The sample gives some 150,000 clones, around 60% of which show up once; roughly 7% is in the top ten.

Source material: PBMCs. J is TRBJ2-3 and V is TRBV19; D is possibly TRBD2 (5 bases). This TCR was sampled from a woman in her sixties in good health and CMV-seropositive. CDR3 protein: CASSSASGPRTDTQYF. The CDR3 region has the DNA TGTGCCAGTAGTTCGGCGAGCGGTCCCCGCACAGATACGCAGTATTTT.